The rows below give T cell receptor beta chains drawn from one sample of a study of human T cells and chemical hapten exposure. MiXCR was run by TCRdb on the reads, yielding one entry per CDR3 protein. The sample records more than 100,000 distinct CDR3 sequences, 6.5% to 10% being singletons. Sample: whole blood. The receptors were gathered from a human donor in good health. Some clones in this sample may be carry-over from other donors' samples. The CDR3 runs from the conserved cysteine through the conserved F or W. Each record gives: J gene, clone size, V gene, D gene, CDR3 DNA, CDR3 protein. The D gene is left open where the match is weak. The size field is filled for only some rows; it gives once, few, many or a size class.

J gene: TRBJ1-4; clone size: many; V gene: TRBV4-3; D gene: NA; CDR3 DNA: TGCGCCAGCAGCCAAGTTCAGGGCACTAATGAAAAACTGTTTTTT; CDR3 protein: CASSQVQGTNEKLFF
J gene: TRBJ1-1; clone size: NA; V gene: TRBV19; D gene: NA; CDR3 DNA: TGTGCCAGTGTAAGGGGGGAGACGGCTTTCTTT; CDR3 protein: CASVRGETAFF
J gene: TRBJ2-1; clone size: many; V gene: TRBV18; D gene: TRBD1; CDR3 DNA: TGTGCCAGCTCACCACCTGGGACAGGGTTATACAATGAGCAGTTCTTC; CDR3 protein: CASSPPGTGLYNEQFF
J gene: TRBJ2-7; clone size: NA; V gene: TRBV12-3/TRBV12-4; D gene: TRBD1; CDR3 DNA: TGTGCCAGCAGTCCCCCCGGGACAGCCGGGAAGCAGTACTTC; CDR3 protein: CASSPPGTAGKQYF
J gene: TRBJ2-2; clone size: few; V gene: TRBV2; D gene: NA; CDR3 DNA: TGTGCCAGCAAGGAAGGGGGGGGAACCGGGGAGCTGTTTTTT; CDR3 protein: CASKEGGGTGELFF
J gene: TRBJ2-5; clone size: many; V gene: TRBV20-1; D gene: NA; CDR3 DNA: TGCAGTGCTAGAGAAGGGGTAGAGACCCAGTACTTC; CDR3 protein: CSAREGVETQYF
J gene: TRBJ2-3; clone size: few; V gene: TRBV5-1; D gene: NA; CDR3 DNA: TGCGCCAGCAGCTTGGGGGTAGATACGCAGTATTTT; CDR3 protein: CASSLGVDTQYF
J gene: TRBJ1-5; clone size: NA; V gene: TRBV23-1; D gene: TRBD1; CDR3 DNA: TGCGCCAGCAGTCAACCAGGGACAGATAGCAATCAGCCCCAGCATTTT; CDR3 protein: CASSQPGTDSNQPQHF
J gene: TRBJ1-5; clone size: many; V gene: TRBV4-1; D gene: NA; CDR3 DNA: TGCGCCAGCAGCCAAAACGGGGAATATGGCAATCAGCCCCAGCATTTT; CDR3 protein: CASSQNGEYGNQPQHF
J gene: TRBJ2-3; clone size: few; V gene: TRBV4-2; D gene: TRBD2; CDR3 DNA: TGTGCCAGCAGCCAACTCCAGGCGGGAGTGGTGGGAGATACGCAGTATTTT; CDR3 protein: CASSQLQAGVVGDTQYF
J gene: TRBJ2-3; clone size: NA; V gene: TRBV19; D gene: NA; CDR3 DNA: TGTGCCAGTAGAGGACAGCCGCACTCTAGCACAGATACGCAGTATTTT; CDR3 protein: CASRGQPHSSTDTQYF
J gene: TRBJ1-2; clone size: many; V gene: TRBV25-1; D gene: NA; CDR3 DNA: TGTGCCAGCAGTGAAGCAGGGCGCGGCTACACCTTC; CDR3 protein: CASSEAGRGYTF
J gene: TRBJ2-1; clone size: few; V gene: TRBV11-1; D gene: TRBD2; CDR3 DNA: TGTGCCAGCAGCTTAGGTGCGGGAGTAGGCTACAATGAGCAGTTCTTC; CDR3 protein: CASSLGAGVGYNEQFF
J gene: TRBJ2-1; clone size: few; V gene: TRBV15; D gene: NA; CDR3 DNA: TGTGCCACCAGCACCGGATTATACAGCGGAGGCTCCTACAATGAGCAGTTCTTC; CDR3 protein: CATSTGLYSGGSYNEQFF
J gene: TRBJ2-1; clone size: NA; V gene: TRBV7-9; D gene: NA; CDR3 DNA: TGTGCCAGCAGCCCCCCCCCAGGGAGGAACGTAAACAATGAGCAGTTCTTC; CDR3 protein: CASSPPPGRNVNNEQFF
J gene: TRBJ2-1; clone size: NA; V gene: TRBV20-1; D gene: NA; CDR3 DNA: TGCAGTGCTAGATGGCTAGCGTCTTACAATGAGCAGTTCTTC; CDR3 protein: CSARWLASYNEQFF
J gene: TRBJ2-5; clone size: many; V gene: TRBV20-1; D gene: NA; CDR3 DNA: TGCAGTGCCTCCGTTGGGGCACAAGAGACCCAGTACTTC; CDR3 protein: CSASVGAQETQYF
J gene: TRBJ2-3; clone size: NA; V gene: TRBV20-1; D gene: TRBD2; CDR3 DNA: TGCAGCACATCACTAGCGGGAGGGGGAAGCACAGATACGCAGTATTTT; CDR3 protein: CSTSLAGGGSTDTQYF
J gene: TRBJ1-2; clone size: many; V gene: TRBV6-5; D gene: TRBD1; CDR3 DNA: TGTGCCAGCAGTTACGAAGGGGGCCTGGATGGCTACACCTTC; CDR3 protein: CASSYEGGLDGYTF
J gene: TRBJ2-1; clone size: few; V gene: TRBV4-2; D gene: TRBD2; CDR3 DNA: TGTGCCAGCAGCCAGAACCCGGGACTAGCGGACTACAATGAGCAGTTCTTC; CDR3 protein: CASSQNPGLADYNEQFF
J gene: TRBJ1-5; clone size: many; V gene: TRBV6-2/TRBV6-3; D gene: NA; CDR3 DNA: TGTGCCAGCAGGGGATCCAATAGCAATCAGCCCCAGCATTTT; CDR3 protein: CASRGSNSNQPQHF
J gene: TRBJ2-7; clone size: NA; V gene: TRBV6-5; D gene: TRBD1; CDR3 DNA: TGTGCCAGCAGTTACTCCGGGACAGGGCGTTCCTACGAGCAGTACTTC; CDR3 protein: CASSYSGTGRSYEQYF
J gene: TRBJ2-7; clone size: NA; V gene: TRBV18; D gene: TRBD1; CDR3 DNA: TGTGCCAGCTCACCGGGGACGCCGGGACAGGGTTACGAGCAGTACTTC; CDR3 protein: CASSPGTPGQGYEQYF
J gene: TRBJ1-1; clone size: NA; V gene: TRBV21-1; D gene: NA; CDR3 DNA: TGTGCCAGCAGCCAGGACAGGGGAAACACTGAAGCTTTCTTT; CDR3 protein: CASSQDRGNTEAFF
J gene: TRBJ1-4; clone size: many; V gene: TRBV5-1; D gene: NA; CDR3 DNA: TGCGCCAGCAGGGACCGAGCAAATGAAAAACTGTTTTTT; CDR3 protein: CASRDRANEKLFF
J gene: TRBJ2-1; clone size: NA; V gene: TRBV3-1; D gene: NA; CDR3 DNA: TGTGCCAGCAGCCAATCGCGGGGTTTTTACAATGAGCAGTTCTTC; CDR3 protein: CASSQSRGFYNEQFF
J gene: TRBJ2-2; clone size: few; V gene: TRBV4-3; D gene: NA; CDR3 DNA: TGCGCCAGCAGCCAGGGGAAGAGCGCCGGGGAGCTGTTTTTT; CDR3 protein: CASSQGKSAGELFF
J gene: TRBJ2-5; clone size: NA; V gene: TRBV21-1; D gene: NA; CDR3 DNA: TGTGCCAGCAGCAAAGAACAGGAAGAAGAGACCCAGTACTTC; CDR3 protein: CASSKEQEEETQYF
J gene: TRBJ2-1; clone size: few; V gene: TRBV7-2; D gene: NA; CDR3 DNA: TGTGCCAGCAGCTTAGGGGAGGGGGCCTACAATGAGCAGTTCTTC; CDR3 protein: CASSLGEGAYNEQFF
J gene: TRBJ2-7; clone size: many; V gene: TRBV10-3; D gene: NA; CDR3 DNA: TGTGCCATCAGTGAACGGGGTATCCACGAGCAGTACTTC; CDR3 protein: CAISERGIHEQYF
J gene: TRBJ2-2; clone size: many; V gene: TRBV6-2/TRBV6-3; D gene: NA; CDR3 DNA: TGTGCCAGCAGTTACAAAGTAGCGGAGCTGTTTTTT; CDR3 protein: CASSYKVAELFF
J gene: TRBJ1-5; clone size: NA; V gene: TRBV20-1; D gene: NA; CDR3 DNA: TGCAGTGCTAGCTCAGGGGATGGGCAGCCCCAGCATTTT; CDR3 protein: CSASSGDGQPQHF
J gene: TRBJ2-7; clone size: few; V gene: TRBV6-2/TRBV6-3; D gene: NA; CDR3 DNA: TGTGCCAGCAGTTACTCGGGACGGTCCTACGAGCAGTACTTC; CDR3 protein: CASSYSGRSYEQYF
J gene: TRBJ2-3; clone size: few; V gene: TRBV27; D gene: TRBD2; CDR3 DNA: TGTGCCAGCAGGGGACTAGCTACCACAGATACGCAGTATTTT; CDR3 protein: CASRGLATTDTQYF
J gene: TRBJ2-3; clone size: NA; V gene: TRBV6-5; D gene: NA; CDR3 DNA: TGTGCCAGCAGGACGGGACCGCCAGGCACAGATACGCAGTATTTT; CDR3 protein: CASRTGPPGTDTQYF
J gene: TRBJ1-2; clone size: many; V gene: TRBV3-1; D gene: NA; CDR3 DNA: TGTGCCAGCAGCCAAGATGGCAGCGTCTATGGCTACACCTTC; CDR3 protein: CASSQDGSVYGYTF
J gene: TRBJ2-7; clone size: many; V gene: TRBV27; D gene: NA; CDR3 DNA: TGTGCCAGCAGTTTAACTGTCAGGAGCTCCTACGAGCAGTACTTC; CDR3 protein: CASSLTVRSSYEQYF
J gene: TRBJ1-6; clone size: NA; V gene: TRBV27; D gene: NA; CDR3 DNA: TGTGCCAGCAGTTTAGGCGGGCATTCACCCCTCCACTTT; CDR3 protein: CASSLGGHSPLHF
J gene: TRBJ1-2; clone size: few; V gene: TRBV6-2/TRBV6-3; D gene: TRBD1; CDR3 DNA: TGTGCCAGCATCTCATCCGGGACAGGGACCTATGGCTACACCTTC; CDR3 protein: CASISSGTGTYGYTF
J gene: TRBJ1-2; clone size: few; V gene: TRBV3-1; D gene: TRBD1; CDR3 DNA: TGTGCCAGCAGCCAAGGGACAGGGGATCATGGCTACACCTTC; CDR3 protein: CASSQGTGDHGYTF
J gene: TRBJ1-5; clone size: NA; V gene: TRBV20-1; D gene: NA; CDR3 DNA: TGCAGTGCCGTCGGACGGCCCAATCAGCCCCAGCATTTT; CDR3 protein: CSAVGRPNQPQHF
J gene: TRBJ2-7; clone size: many; V gene: TRBV4-3; D gene: TRBD1; CDR3 DNA: TGCGCCAGCAGCCAAGAGGGACAGGCCCGAGACTACGAGCAGTACTTC; CDR3 protein: CASSQEGQARDYEQYF
J gene: TRBJ2-5; clone size: NA; V gene: TRBV7-2; D gene: NA; CDR3 DNA: TGTGCCAGCAGCTTATCTTCGGCGGTCTTCCAAGAGACCCAGTACTTC; CDR3 protein: CASSLSSAVFQETQYF
J gene: TRBJ1-2; clone size: few; V gene: TRBV4-3; D gene: NA; CDR3 DNA: TGCGCCAGCAGCCAAGATGTCGGGGTACATGGCTACACCTTC; CDR3 protein: CASSQDVGVHGYTF
J gene: TRBJ1-1; clone size: NA; V gene: TRBV18; D gene: NA; CDR3 DNA: TGTGCCAGCTCACCACTACCCCGGACAGAAACAGACACTGAAGCTTTCTTT; CDR3 protein: CASSPLPRTETDTEAFF
J gene: TRBJ2-7; clone size: few; V gene: TRBV20-1; D gene: TRBD2; CDR3 DNA: TGCAGTGCTAGAGGCCGGGACTATGAGTACGAGCAGTACTTC; CDR3 protein: CSARGRDYEYEQYF
J gene: TRBJ1-2; clone size: many; V gene: TRBV10-3; D gene: TRBD1; CDR3 DNA: TGTGCCATCAACCCCGGGACAGAGTATGGCTACACCTTC; CDR3 protein: CAINPGTEYGYTF
J gene: TRBJ1-3; clone size: many; V gene: TRBV12-3/TRBV12-4; D gene: NA; CDR3 DNA: TGTGCCAGCACCTCGACACCGGAGGACACCATATATTTT; CDR3 protein: CASTSTPEDTIYF
J gene: TRBJ2-7; clone size: few; V gene: TRBV7-2; D gene: TRBD1; CDR3 DNA: TGTGCCAGCAGCTTAGGAGGGGGCCTAACCTACGAGCAGTACTTC; CDR3 protein: CASSLGGGLTYEQYF
J gene: TRBJ2-7; clone size: NA; V gene: TRBV12-5; D gene: NA; CDR3 DNA: TGTGCTAGTGGTTTGCCGAGCTCCTACGAGCAGTACTTC; CDR3 protein: CASGLPSSYEQYF
J gene: TRBJ2-6; clone size: many; V gene: TRBV14; D gene: TRBD1; CDR3 DNA: TGTGCCAGCAGCCAAGTCAGGGGGCGGTCTGGGGCCAACGTCCTGACTTTC; CDR3 protein: CASSQVRGRSGANVLTF
J gene: TRBJ2-7; clone size: many; V gene: TRBV6-2/TRBV6-3; D gene: NA; CDR3 DNA: TGTGCCAGCACCTATGGACCCCACGAGCAGTACTTC; CDR3 protein: CASTYGPHEQYF
J gene: TRBJ2-2; clone size: many; V gene: TRBV29-1; D gene: NA; CDR3 DNA: TGCAGCGCATTCTGGGGCACCGGGGAGCTGTTTTTT; CDR3 protein: CSAFWGTGELFF
J gene: TRBJ1-2; clone size: few; V gene: TRBV6-6; D gene: NA; CDR3 DNA: TGTGCCAGCAGAGCGCCAGCTAACTATGGCTACACCTTC; CDR3 protein: CASRAPANYGYTF
J gene: TRBJ1-1; clone size: NA; V gene: TRBV7-9; D gene: TRBD1; CDR3 DNA: TGTGCCAGCAGCTTAGAACCGGGACAGGGAGAGCATAGGGGGTGGCACACTGAAGCTTTCTTT; CDR3 protein: CASSLEPGQGEHRGWHTEAFF
J gene: TRBJ2-7; clone size: NA; V gene: TRBV25-1; D gene: NA; CDR3 DNA: TGTGCCAGCAGTGGGGACATTACCTACGAGCAGTACTTC; CDR3 protein: CASSGDITYEQYF
J gene: TRBJ2-7; clone size: few; V gene: TRBV4-3; D gene: NA; CDR3 DNA: TGCGCCAGCAGCCAAGAACCGGGGGGCCGCTCCTACGAGCAGTACTTC; CDR3 protein: CASSQEPGGRSYEQYF
J gene: TRBJ1-6; clone size: many; V gene: TRBV27; D gene: NA; CDR3 DNA: TGTGCCAGCAGTTTATCGGCGGGAATCGGGGGTTCACCCCTCCACTTT; CDR3 protein: CASSLSAGIGGSPLHF
J gene: TRBJ2-1; clone size: NA; V gene: TRBV12-3/TRBV12-4; D gene: NA; CDR3 DNA: TGTGCCAGCAGTTTAGGCCTAAGTGTATATGAGCAGTTCTTC; CDR3 protein: CASSLGLSVYEQFF
J gene: TRBJ2-5; clone size: NA; V gene: TRBV20-1; D gene: TRBD2; CDR3 DNA: TGCAGTGCTAGAATGGTAGCGGGAGACCAAGAGACCCAGTACTTC; CDR3 protein: CSARMVAGDQETQYF